These T cell receptor beta chains were read from a single sample in a study of T cell repertoires in cytomegalovirus infection. MiXCR, run by TCRdb on the reads, gives a single entry per CDR3 protein. The sample lists some 200,000 distinct CDR3 sequences; approximately 9.6% were seen once. Sequencing was done on a sample of PBMCs. These receptors all come from a human donor in good health (CMV status not recorded). Some clones in this sample may be carry-over from other donors' samples. CDR3s include the opening cysteine and the closing phenylalanine or tryptophan. The D gene is left open where the match is weak. The listing skips clone size in some rows; elsewhere it reads once, few, many or a size class.

many	TRBD1	TRBV7-9	16	TRBJ2-7	CASSLPGQGANYEQYF	TGTGCCAGCAGCTTACCCGGACAGGGGGCTAACTACGAGCAGTACTTC
many	NA	TRBV7-2	14	TRBJ2-5	CASSPGGAQETQYF	TGTGCCAGCAGCCCCGGAGGGGCTCAAGAGACCCAGTACTTC
few	NA	TRBV28	15	TRBJ2-5	CASRPAMGGHGTQYF	TGTGCCAGCAGACCAGCCATGGGGGGCCACGGGACCCAGTACTTC
few	NA	TRBV18	13	TRBJ1-6	CASSHKSDSPLHF	TGTGCCAGCTCACATAAATCGGATTCACCCCTCCACTTT
many	TRBD1	TRBV7-3	17	TRBJ2-3	CASSLSLGGKGTDTQYF	TGTGCCAGCAGCTTAAGTTTAGGGGGCAAGGGTACAGATACGCAGTATTTT
many	TRBD1	TRBV7-2	13	TRBJ1-1	CASSLEQGSEAFF	TGTGCCAGCAGCTTAGAACAGGGGAGTGAAGCTTTCTTT
few	NA	TRBV5-5	15	TRBJ1-5	CASSLDPYSNQPQHF	TGTGCCAGCAGCCTGGACCCTTATAGCAATCAGCCCCAGCATTTT
many	TRBD1	TRBV7-6	14	TRBJ2-7	CASSLLDREHEQYF	TGTGCCAGCAGCTTACTGGACAGGGAACACGAGCAGTACTTC
few	NA	TRBV28	12	TRBJ1-1	CASRTVNTEAFF	TGTGCCAGCAGGACCGTCAACACTGAAGCTTTCTTT
NA	TRBD1	TRBV11-2	15	TRBJ1-2	CASSSRQGVDYGYTF	TGTGCCAGCAGCAGCCGACAGGGGGTAGACTATGGCTACACCTTC
few	NA	TRBV6-2/TRBV6-3	14	TRBJ2-1	CASSYGSGRNEQFF	TGTGCCAGCAGTTACGGGTCAGGGCGGAATGAGCAGTTCTTC
NA	TRBD1	TRBV5-1	16	TRBJ2-7	CASSPSNRGHSYEQYF	TGCGCCAGCAGCCCCAGCAACAGGGGGCATTCCTACGAGCAGTACTTC
few	NA	TRBV6-2/TRBV6-3	13	TRBJ1-2	CASRKGAGSGYTF	TGTGCCAGCAGGAAAGGGGCAGGGAGCGGCTACACCTTC
many	NA	TRBV7-2	12	TRBJ2-5	CASSSLRETQYF	TGTGCCAGCAGCTCTCTTCGTGAGACCCAGTACTTC
few	NA	TRBV11-2	17	TRBJ1-2	CASSLDSPTAGSYGYTF	TGTGCCAGCAGCTTAGATAGTCCCACCGCTGGATCCTATGGCTACACCTTC
few	TRBD1	TRBV2	15	TRBJ1-4	CASSEAGTANEKLFF	TGTGCCAGCAGTGAAGCGGGGACAGCGAATGAAAAACTGTTTTTT
many	NA	TRBV7-8	16	TRBJ1-1	CASSQHGPGVNTEAFF	TGTGCCAGCAGCCAACACGGGCCGGGGGTGAACACTGAAGCTTTCTTT
many	TRBD2	TRBV28	15	TRBJ2-5	CASREGLAGEETQYF	TGTGCCAGCAGGGAGGGACTAGCGGGAGAAGAGACCCAGTACTTC
NA	NA	TRBV30	13	TRBJ2-7	CACEYRGSYEQYF	TGTGCCTGCGAATATAGGGGCTCCTACGAGCAGTACTTC
NA	TRBD1	TRBV20-1	12	TRBJ2-7	CSASQGAGEQYF	TGCAGTGCTAGCCAGGGGGCAGGGGAGCAGTACTTC
many	NA	TRBV7-2	14	TRBJ1-1	CASSLHRANTEAFF	TGTGCCAGCAGCTTACACCGAGCGAACACTGAAGCTTTCTTT
many	NA	TRBV12-3/TRBV12-4	13	TRBJ2-2	CASSLRPAGELFF	TGTGCCAGCAGTTTACGCCCTGCGGGGGAGCTGTTTTTT
many	NA	TRBV7-2	15	TRBJ1-1	CASSSDSHRNTEAFF	TGTGCCAGCAGCTCCGACTCCCACCGGAACACTGAAGCTTTCTTT
NA	NA	TRBV6-1	19	TRBJ1-6	CASSYSGLGSGSYNSPLHF	TGTGCCAGCAGTTACTCCGGACTAGGGTCCGGCTCCTATAATTCACCCCTCCACTTT
many	NA	TRBV7-2	15	TRBJ2-7	CASSLLLTESYEQYF	TGTGCCAGCAGCTTACTTCTCACAGAATCCTACGAGCAGTACTTC